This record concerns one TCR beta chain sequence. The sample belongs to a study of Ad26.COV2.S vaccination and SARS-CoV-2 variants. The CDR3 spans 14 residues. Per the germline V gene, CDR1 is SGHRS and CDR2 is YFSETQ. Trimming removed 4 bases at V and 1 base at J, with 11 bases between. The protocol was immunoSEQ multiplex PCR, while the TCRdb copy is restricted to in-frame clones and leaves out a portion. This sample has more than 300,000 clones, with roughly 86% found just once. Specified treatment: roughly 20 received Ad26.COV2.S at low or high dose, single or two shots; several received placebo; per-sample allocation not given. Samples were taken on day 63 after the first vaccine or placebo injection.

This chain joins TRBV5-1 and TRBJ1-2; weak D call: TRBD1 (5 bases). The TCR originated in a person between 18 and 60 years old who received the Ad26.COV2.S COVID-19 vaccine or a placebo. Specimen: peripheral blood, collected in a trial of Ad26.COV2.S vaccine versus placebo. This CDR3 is CASSPETVNYGYTF. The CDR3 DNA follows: TGCGCCAGCAGCCCCGAGACAGTTAACTATGGCTACACCTTC.